The 31 T cell receptor beta chains below were found in one sample sequenced in a study of shared clonotypes between healthy human individuals. The method was immunoSEQ multiplex PCR; TCRdb's version includes in-frame clones alone and lacks a portion of them. Found here are about 2.3 million clones, around 92% of them singletons; the top ten hold approximately 0.39%. The sequencing input was naive CD4+ T cells from PBMCs. Subset indicated: CD45RA+ positively selected. These receptors were obtained from a man aged 18-30 years in good health. Some clones in this sample may be carry-over from other donors' samples.

The J gene is TRBJ2-7, the V gene TRBV7-5; the D segment call TRBD2 is taken from the table without a DNA check. TRBV7-5 is annotated as a pseudogene. The CDR3 contains 17 residues. The CDR3 DNA sequence: TGTGTCAGAAGCGCAAAGGACGGACTAGCGGGGCCCTACGAGCAGTACTTC. This encodes CVRSAKDGLAGPYEQYF.

This clone was counted a single time. The chain couples TRBV2 to TRBJ2-1; perhaps TRBD2 as D (6 bases). The CDR3 consists of 15 residues. Germline V lookup: CDR1 SNHLY, CDR2 FYNNEI. With 5 bases removed from V and 3 bases from J, the gap between germline ends came to 14 bases. In DNA, the CDR3 is TGTGCCAGCAGTTCTCCGGGGGAGAACTACAATGAGCAGTTCTTC. This translates into CASSSPGENYNEQFF.

The chain has TRBV6-6 and TRBJ1-1; TRBD1 matches at 9 bases. The CDR3 is made up of 14 amino acids. V shed 10 bases and J 3 bases; nucleotides not matched to a gene: 9. From germline, CDR1 is MNHNY and CDR2 SVGAGI (reference sequence). CDR3 DNA sequence: TGTGCCACCACCTCCTGGGACAGGGACACTGAAGCTTTCTTT. This gives the protein CATTSWDRDTEAFF.

This clone appeared a single time. This sequence joins TRBV29-1 and TRBJ2-2; possibly TRBD2 for D (5 bases). The V gene's germline CDR1 is SQVTM and CDR2 ANQGSEA. V lost 4 bases and J lost 6, with 9 bases in between. The CDR3 length is 12 residues. The CDR3 bases are TGCAGCGTTGCCAAAGCGGCCGGGGAGCTGTTTTTT. It is translated as CSVAKAAGELFF.

This clone was seen once. The chain employs TRBV2 and TRBJ2-2; 9 nucleotides align to TRBD2. V shed 3 bases and J 8 bases; nucleotides not matched to a gene: 1. Germline CDR1 SNHLY, CDR2 FYNNEI. The CDR3 sequence is 13 residues long. CDR3 loop: CASSETSGGELFF. The DNA of the CDR3 is TGTGCCAGCAGTGAGACTAGCGGAGGGGAGCTGTTTTTT.

The rearrangement links TRBV7-3 to TRBJ2-2, with a tentative D call TRBD1 (6 bases). Germline CDR1 SGHTA, CDR2 FQGTGA. This CDR3 contains 16 residues. V was clipped by 5 bases and J by 5 bases, with 18 bases between them. The CDR3 reads CASSLPQGWGTGELFF. Here the CDR3 DNA reads TGTGCCAGCAGCCTGCCCCAGGGGTGGGGGACCGGGGAGCTGTTTTTT.

The genes are TRBV28 and TRBJ2-2, with 8 bases matching TRBD1. CDR1 is MDHEN, CDR2 SYDVKM, per germline. V shed 10 bases, J shed 4 bases, and the junction held 5 bases outside the gene matches. This CDR3 region has 13 residues. The CDR3 DNA follows: TGTGCCACCCCGGACAGGGCCACCGGGGAGCTGTTTTTT. This codes for CATPDRATGELFF. The full variable domain, completed using reference TRBV28 and TRBJ2-2, is DVKVTQSSRYLVKRTGEKVFLECVQDMDHENMFWYRQDPGLGLRLIYFSYDVKMKEKGDIPEGYSVSREKKERFSLILESASTNQTSMYLCATPDRATGELFFGEGSRLTVL.

This clone is a singleton in its sample. This chain joins TRBV5-1 and TRBJ2-1, with D unresolved. The length of the CDR3 is 17 residues. Germline V lookup: CDR1 SGHRS, CDR2 YFSETQ. Deletions cut 2 bases from V and 4 bases from J, with 19 bases between. The CDR3, as DNA: TGCGCCAGCAGCTTACGGTCGGCCCCTGCGAGTTACAATGAGCAGTTCTTC. Protein sequence: CASSLRSAPASYNEQFF.

This chain connects TRBV7-3 to TRBJ1-2, with 12 positions matching TRBD1. The CDR3 is 18 amino acids. V shed 2 bases and J 6 bases; nucleotides not matched to a gene: 13. CDR1 is SGHTA and CDR2 is FQGTGA in the germline V gene. CDR3 sequence: CASSLAPGTGGVWDGYTF. The DNA for the CDR3 is TGTGCCAGCAGCTTAGCCCCCGGGACAGGGGGCGTTTGGGATGGCTACACCTTC.

The chain carries TRBV19 and TRBJ2-1, with D possibly matching TRBD2 (6 bases). V was clipped by 3 bases and J by 0 bases, with 9 bases between them. Germline CDR1 reads LNHDA; CDR2 reads SQIVND (reference sequence). The CDR3 runs to 15 residues. The CDR3 here is CASSIGGISYNEQFF. CDR3 bases: TGTGCCAGTAGTATCGGGGGAATCTCCTACAATGAGCAGTTCTTC.

CDR3 in amino acids: CASSNQGSSYEQYF. CDR3 nucleotides: TGTGCCAGCAGTAACCAGGGAAGCTCCTACGAGCAGTACTTC. J is TRBJ2-7 and V is TRBV6-1; tentative D call: TRBD1 (5 bases). The V gene lost 5 bases and the J gene lost 0 bases, with 11 bases spanning the gap. This CDR3 has 14 residues. Germline loops: CDR1 MNHNS, CDR2 SASEGT.

The chain links TRBV9 to TRBJ2-7; a weak D match, TRBD2 (5 bases). Germline CDR1 is SGDLS and CDR2 is YYNGEE. This CDR3 is built from 14 residues. Trimming cost V 2 bases and J 1 base, with 10 bases left between them. The CDR3 spells CASSVRAASYEQYF. The CDR3, as DNA: TGTGCCAGCAGCGTGAGGGCGGCGTCCTACGAGCAGTACTTC.

The genes are TRBV19 and TRBJ1-2; D might be TRBD1 (5 bases). Germline CDR1 LNHDA, CDR2 SQIVND (reference sequence). The CDR3 has 14 amino acids. V gave up 2 bases and J gave up 14 bases, with 21 bases separating them. The CDR3 DNA reads as TGTGCCAGTAGTATACCAGGGAGACTTTCTAATGGGACCTTC. This sequence encodes CASSIPGRLSNGTF.

This chain connects TRBV19 to TRBJ1-5; 10 bases map to TRBD1. The length of the CDR3 is 15 residues. The germline V gene has CDR1 LNHDA and CDR2 SQIVND (reference sequence). The junction had 8 bases not matched to a gene; V was cut back by 4 bases and J by 8 bases. CDR3 DNA sequence: TGTGCCAGTAGTAAGAAGGACAGGGGGTTTGAGCCCCAGCATTTT. Protein product: CASSKKDRGFEPQHF.

The gene calls are TRBV29-1 and TRBJ2-1, with D unresolved. Per germline, CDR1 SQVTM and CDR2 ANQGSEA. The germline V and J ends were trimmed by 3 bases and 4 bases, with 10 bases remaining between them. The CDR3 extends over 13 amino acids. CDR3 amino acids: CSVDQDLYNEQFF. The CDR3 DNA is TGCAGCGTTGACCAGGATTTGTACAATGAGCAGTTCTTC.

On this clone itself: At the DNA level, this CDR3 is encoded by other sequences in the same sample as well. The chain combines TRBV7-9 with TRBJ2-7; no definite D call. The CDR3 totals 13 residues. V was trimmed by 6 bases and J by 2 bases, leaving 11 bases between them. Germline V lookup: CDR1 SEHNR, CDR2 FQNEAQ (reference sequence). The CDR3 loop is CASSPGGTYEQYF. Here the CDR3 DNA reads TGTGCCAGCAGTCCTGGCGGCACCTACGAGCAGTACTTC.

This sequence joins TRBV4-1 and TRBJ2-2; 8 nucleotides line up with TRBD2. The length of the CDR3 is 16 residues. The V segment lost 4 bases and the J segment 5 bases; nucleotides outside the gene matches: 9. The V gene's germline CDR1 is MGHRA and CDR2 YSYEKL. CDR3 bases: TGCGCCAGCAGCCCCCCAAGCGGGAGTAGTACCGGGGAGCTGTTTTTT. Encoded protein: CASSPPSGSSTGELFF.

The J gene is TRBJ1-3, the V gene TRBV4-1; D ambiguous. The CDR3 has 15 residues. In germline, CDR1 is MGHRA, CDR2 YSYEKL. V lost 3 bases, J lost 8 bases, and 17 bases lay in between. The CDR3 sequence: CASSHQPLWMDTIYF. CDR3 bases: TGCGCCAGCAGCCACCAACCGCTTTGGATGGACACCATATATTTT.

Here the CDR3 reads CASSLHSFSNTEAFF. CDR3 DNA sequence: TGCGCCAGCAGCTTGCACAGCTTTTCGAACACTGAAGCTTTCTTT. V usage is TRBV5-1 and J usage is TRBJ1-1; D gene ambiguous. With 1 base removed from V and 1 base from J, the gap between germline ends came to 11 bases. CDR1 and CDR2 from the germline V gene are SGHRS and YFSETQ. CDR3 length equals 15 residues.

The chain has TRBV29-1 and TRBJ2-5; tentative D call: TRBD2 (6 bases). The CDR3 has 12 residues. CDR1 SQVTM and CDR2 ANQGSEA come from the germline V gene. Trimming left V 5 bases short and J 5 bases short, with 12 bases between. The CDR3 loop is CSVPYGGETQYF. The CDR3 coding sequence is TGCAGCGTTCCGTATGGGGGGGAGACCCAGTACTTC.

This chain links TRBV28 with TRBJ1-5; D unclear. Trimming removed 5 bases at V and 0 bases at J, with 17 bases between. This CDR3 spans 17 amino acids. Germline V gives CDR1 MDHEN, CDR2 SYDVKM. The CDR3 sequence is CASSNLQWLDSNQPQHF. Here the CDR3 DNA reads TGTGCCAGCAGTAATCTTCAGTGGCTGGATAGCAATCAGCCCCAGCATTTT. Combining the CDR3 with reference TRBV28 and TRBJ1-5 gives the whole variable domain DVKVTQSSRYLVKRTGEKVFLECVQDMDHENMFWYRQDPGLGLRLIYFSYDVKMKEKGDIPEGYSVSREKKERFSLILESASTNQTSMYLCASSNLQWLDSNQPQHFGDGTRLSIL.

The V call is TRBV10-3, the J call TRBJ2-7; D gene uncertain. CDR1 and CDR2 (germline): ENHRY, SYGVKD. The V end lost 0 bases, the J end lost 2 bases, and 11 bases lay between the germline ends. CDR3 length: 15 amino acids. The CDR3 nucleotides read TGTGCCATCAGTGAGTCCCCAGTCTCTGCCTACGAGCAGTACTTC. As protein: CAISESPVSAYEQYF.

This chain connects TRBV7-9 to TRBJ2-5; D uncertain. The CDR3 totals 16 residues. V lost 1 base, J lost 0 bases, and 12 bases lay in between. The germline V gene encodes CDR1 SEHNR and CDR2 FQNEAQ (reference sequence). CDR3 sequence: CASSLGSLRNQETQYF. The DNA for the CDR3 is TGTGCCAGCAGCTTAGGCAGCCTCAGGAACCAAGAGACCCAGTACTTC.

The gene calls are TRBV5-5 and TRBJ2-1; TRBD2 aligns across 11 bases. This CDR3 comprises 13 residues. The V and J ends lost 8 bases and 8 bases, in that order; junction bases with no gene match: 6. CDR1 is SGHKS, CDR2 YYEKEE, per germline (reference sequence). CDR3 sequence reads: CASRGLAGYEQFF. The CDR3 DNA reads TGTGCCAGTAGAGGACTAGCGGGCTATGAGCAGTTCTTC.

V is TRBV4-3 and J is TRBJ2-5, with 10 nucleotides matching TRBD2. The germline CDR1 and CDR2 sequences are LGHNA and YSLEER. V shed 0 bases and J 4 bases; nucleotides not matched to a gene: 14. This CDR3 comprises 19 residues. The chain's CDR3 is CASSQDLTRPSGSGETQYF. CDR3 coding DNA: TGCGCCAGCAGCCAAGATTTGACGCGGCCTAGCGGGAGTGGAGAGACCCAGTACTTC.

V gene TRBV7-3 combines with J gene TRBJ2-5; TRBD2 agrees at 10 bases. The V segment lost 5 bases and the J segment 1 base; nucleotides outside the gene matches: 16. Per germline, CDR1 SGHTA and CDR2 FQGTGA. This CDR3 is 19 amino acids long. The CDR3 sequence is CASSAGVALAGSFQETQYF. CDR3 DNA: TGTGCCAGCAGCGCAGGGGTGGCACTAGCGGGATCCTTCCAAGAGACCCAGTACTTC.

V usage is TRBV30 and J usage is TRBJ2-1; possible D gene TRBD2, 5 bases. The germline CDR1 and CDR2 sequences are GTSNPN and SVGIG (reference sequence). The ends were cut back, 4 bases at V and 2 bases at J, with 12 bases in the middle. The CDR3 has 14 amino acids. CDR3 in DNA: TGTGCCTGGACGGGTGAGCGGACCTACAATGAGCAGTTCTTC. Its translation: CAWTGERTYNEQFF.

The genes are TRBV5-1 and TRBJ1-4, with 7 bases identical to TRBD1. The germline V gene has CDR1 SGHRS and CDR2 YFSETQ. This CDR3 is built from 16 residues. With 3 bases clipped from V and 3 bases from J, the junction kept 8 bases outside the gene matches. CDR3 nucleotide sequence: TGCGCCAGCAGCTACATTTTCGGGACAGCTAATGAAAAACTGTTTTTT. Its translation is CASSYIFGTANEKLFF.

In the case of this clone: Additional DNA sequences in this sample encode the identical CDR3. The rearrangement joins TRBV18 to TRBJ2-7, with 7 bases identical to TRBD1. The V and J ends lost 3 bases and 2 bases, in that order; junction bases with no gene match: 4. The CDR3 covers 14 residues. Germline V gene sequence: CDR1 KGHSH, CDR2 LQKENI. The chain's CDR3 is CASSPRTGPYEQYF. CDR3 DNA: TGTGCCAGCTCACCCCGGACAGGACCCTACGAGCAGTACTTC.

The V call is TRBV7-8, the J call TRBJ1-5, with D maybe TRBD1 (5 bases). The CDR3 sequence is 14 residues long. Germline loops: CDR1 SGHVS, CDR2 FQNEAQ. Trimming removed 5 bases from V and 3 bases from J, with 11 bases in between. The CDR3 is CASSPREFNQPQHF. As DNA, the CDR3 is TGTGCCAGCAGCCCCAGGGAGTTCAATCAGCCCCAGCATTTT.

This rearrangement joins TRBV29-1 to TRBJ2-7; D is unresolved. Germline lookup yields CDR1 SQVTM and CDR2 ANQGSEA. The CDR3 is 12 amino acids. V shed 4 bases and J shed 4 bases, with 11 bases lying between them. Here the CDR3 DNA reads TGCAGCGTTGGCCCACAGTCTTACGAGCAGTACTTC. Protein sequence: CSVGPQSYEQYF.